This T cell receptor beta chain is from a study of blood T cell repertoires in COVID-19. The CDR3 runs to 15 residues. V shed 6 bases and J shed 7 bases, with 21 bases lying between them. Germline-derived CDR1 and CDR2 are WSHSY and SAAADI. The table came from immunoSEQ multiplex PCR; TCRdb's copy has only in-frame clones and leaves some out. Of around 260,000 clones listed, about 91% were seen once; the top ten hold 2% to 3%. The chain joins TRBV10-2 to TRBJ1-1, with a tentative D call TRBD1 (5 bases). This clonotype originated in a person aged 18-30 years with COVID-19, enrolled during active disease. Sequencing was done on a sample of peripheral blood. The CDR3 DNA follows: TGCGCCAGCAGCGACCTTGGGGGGGATAGCGATGAAGCTTTCTTT. Amino acid sequence: CASSDLGGDSDEAFF.